One and the same sample provided the 10 T cell receptor beta chains below, sequenced in a study of Ad26.COV2.S vaccination and SARS-CoV-2 variants. Using immunoSEQ multiplex PCR, the repertoire was profiled, and TCRdb retains in-frame clones only, with some absent. The sample consists of 450,000 to 550,000 clones, roughly 87% of them appearing once. Treatment specified: some 20 received Ad26.COV2.S at low or high dose, single or two shots; 5 received placebo; per-sample allocation not given. Each sample was drawn 63 days after the first injection (of vaccine or placebo). Here the sequenced sample was peripheral blood, taken in a trial of Ad26.COV2.S vaccine versus placebo. The receptors shown here come from a person aged 18-60 years who received the Ad26.COV2.S COVID-19 vaccine or a placebo.

With regard to this clone: This sample includes further DNA sequences coding for the same CDR3. The gene calls are TRBV7-3 and TRBJ1-1, with D uncertain. Germline-derived CDR1 and CDR2 are SGHTA and FQGTGA. Trimming took 3 bases from V and 2 from J, leaving 7 bases between them. There are 13 residues in the CDR3. In DNA form, the CDR3 reads TGTGCCAGCAGCTTGGGATCAAACACTGAAGCTTTCTTT. Amino acid sequence: CASSLGSNTEAFF.

The chain uses TRBV9 and TRBJ2-5; D unresolved. V was shortened by 4 bases and J by 5 bases, with 12 bases between the two germline ends. The CDR3 contains 13 residues. CDR1 is SGDLS, CDR2 YYNGEE, per germline. The CDR3 DNA reads as TGTGCCAGCAGCCCCGGCCCGAGGGAGACCCAGTACTTC. Translation: CASSPGPRETQYF.

The rearrangement links TRBV5-6 to TRBJ2-3; possibly TRBD2 for D (6 bases). CDR3 size: 14 residues. Trimming cost V 0 bases and J 6 bases, with 11 bases left between them. In germline, CDR1 is SGHDT, CDR2 YYEEEE. CDR3 protein: CASSLVEGRDTQYF. In DNA form, the CDR3 reads TGTGCCAGCAGCTTGGTGGAGGGGAGGGATACGCAGTATTTT.

V gene TRBV9 combines with J gene TRBJ1-6; perhaps TRBD1 as D (6 bases). Germline assignment: CDR1 SGDLS and CDR2 YYNGEE. CDR3 length: 16 residues. Trimming took 2 bases from V and 6 from J, leaving 15 bases between them. This chain's CDR3 is CASSVGGAGRNSPLHF. The DNA for the CDR3 is TGTGCCAGCAGCGTGGGGGGGGCAGGGCGTAATTCACCCCTCCACTTT.

A single count supports this clone. V is TRBV4-1 and J is TRBJ2-2; a weak D match, TRBD1 (6 bases). CDR3 size: 16 residues. Between the trimmed V and J ends, which lost 4 bases and 2 bases, there was a span of 14 bases. The germline V gene encodes CDR1 MGHRA and CDR2 YSYEKL. The CDR3 is CASSPPQGFNTGELFF. CDR3 DNA: TGCGCCAGCAGCCCTCCACAGGGTTTCAACACCGGGGAGCTGTTTTTT.

V and J are TRBV6-2 or TRBV6-3 and TRBJ1-2; the D gene is possibly TRBD1 (6 bases). Deletions cut 5 bases from V and 6 bases from J, with 16 bases between. The CDR3 covers 14 residues. The germline CDR1 and CDR2 sequences are MNHEY and SVGEGT. CDR3: CASSGLKKGDGYTF. The DNA of the CDR3 is TGTGCCAGCAGTGGACTGAAAAAGGGGGATGGCTACACCTTC.

The chain couples TRBV5-1 to TRBJ2-1; TRBD2 aligns across 9 bases. In germline, CDR1 is SGHRS, CDR2 YFSETQ. This CDR3 is 15 amino acids long. Germline trimming cut 0 bases from V and 8 bases from J; bases unmatched to any gene: 6. The CDR3 nucleotides read TGCGCCAGCAGCTTGGTTGGGACTAGCTCCCATGAGCAGTTCTTC. It is translated as CASSLVGTSSHEQFF.

The gene calls are TRBV7-2 and TRBJ2-7, with 10 bases lining up with TRBD2. With 2 bases clipped from V and 7 bases from J, the junction kept 8 bases outside the gene matches. The CDR3 contains 15 residues. Per germline, CDR1 SGHTA and CDR2 FQGNSA. CDR3 sequence (DNA): TGTGCCAGCAGCTTAAGAGCGGGGGGGCCGCGAGAGCAGTACTTC. Translated, it gives CASSLRAGGPREQYF. Full variable domain (missing parts from reference TRBV7-2 and TRBJ2-7): GAGVSQSPSNKVTEKGKDVELRCDPISGHTALYWYRQSLGQGLEFLIYFQGNSAPDKSGLPSDRFSAERTGGSVSTLTIQRTQQEDSAVYLCASSLRAGGPREQYFGPGTRLTVT.

V gene TRBV13 combines with J gene TRBJ1-1; TRBD1 matches at 8 bases. Germline V lookup: CDR1 PRHDT, CDR2 FYEKMQ (reference sequence). V trimming: 2 bases; J trimming: 7 bases; junction bases outside the gene matches: 9. The CDR3 is made up of 15 amino acids. The CDR3 DNA sequence: TGTGCCAGCAGCTTACAGACAGGGGCGAGCATTGAAGCTTTCTTT. Protein product: CASSLQTGASIEAFF. Full variable domain (outside the CDR3, taken from reference TRBV13 and TRBJ1-1): AAGVIQSPRHLIKEKRETATLKCYPIPRHDTVYWYQQGPGQDPQFLISFYEKMQSDKGSIPDRFSAQQFSDYHSELNMSSLELGDSALYFCASSLQTGASIEAFFGQGTRLTVV.

DNA of the CDR3: TGTGCCAGCTGGAGCGGGAGGGCCGGAGATACGCAGTATTTT. Protein sequence: CASWSGRAGDTQYF. This chain connects TRBV6-5 to TRBJ2-3; 10 bases agree with TRBD2. CDR1 and CDR2 from the germline V gene are MNHEY and SVGAGI. CDR3 length equals 14 residues. V lost 8 bases and J lost 5; bases outside the gene matches: 7.